Below are 10 T cell receptor beta chains sequenced from a single sample in a study of CD8 T cells in Susac syndrome. The authors reverse transcribed roughly 0.5 to 1 ug RNA with random hexamers. MiXCR, applied by TCRdb to the immunoSEQ multiplex PCR reads, yields one record per CDR3 protein. The repertoire has around 170,000 distinct CDR3 sequences, 90% to 95% of them found once; the top ten carry approximately 0.11%. The sample comprised CD4+ T cells from PBMCs. These receptor sequences come from a human donor with Susac syndrome.

J is TRBJ1-2 and V is TRBV7-2, with 10 positions matching TRBD1. V lost 5 bases, J lost 8 bases, and 8 bases stayed unmatched. Germline V CDR1 and CDR2: SGHTA, FQGNSA. The CDR3 totals 14 residues. For the CDR3, the DNA is TGTGCCAGCAGCATCCGGGACAGGGGTGTCGGCTACACCTTC. Translating gives CASSIRDRGVGYTF.

V usage is TRBV25-1 and J usage is TRBJ1-2; TRBD1 matches at 8 bases. CDR1 and CDR2 (germline): MGHDK, SYGVNS. The CDR3 is made up of 17 amino acids. The V gene end was trimmed by 1 base and the J gene end by 4 bases; junction bases not matched to a gene: 11. CDR3 region: CASSESAGGRGGYGYTF. CDR3 sequence (DNA): TGTGCCAGCAGTGAATCGGCAGGGGGCAGAGGAGGCTATGGCTACACCTTC.

The count of this clonotype is one. The rearrangement uses TRBV7-3 and TRBJ1-6, with 7 nucleotides matching TRBD1. From germline, CDR1 is SGHTA and CDR2 FQGTGA. CDR3 length: 15 residues. With V trimmed by 2 bases and J by 7 bases, 5 bases remained unmatched. Here the CDR3 DNA reads TGTGCCAGCAGCTTACAGGGACAGTCGAATTCACCCCTCCACTTT. It translates to CASSLQGQSNSPLHF.

The rearrangement links TRBV20-1 to TRBJ2-2; D may be TRBD2 (6 bases). In germline, CDR1 is DFQATT, CDR2 SNEGSKA (reference sequence). CDR3 length: 15 residues. The V gene lost 4 bases and the J gene lost 1 base, with 13 bases spanning the gap. The CDR3 protein is CSATSAGKNTGELFF. Written as DNA, the CDR3 is TGCAGTGCTACGTCGGCGGGAAAGAACACCGGGGAGCTGTTTTTT.

V gene TRBV7-2 combines with J gene TRBJ2-7; D perhaps matches TRBD2 (5 bases). Germline lookup yields CDR1 SGHTA and CDR2 FQGNSA. V was trimmed by 7 bases and J by 3 bases, leaving 13 bases between them. The CDR3 has 13 residues. The CDR3 reads CASTRDSRYEQYF. The CDR3 coding sequence is TGTGCCAGCACCCGGGATTCTCGCTACGAGCAGTACTTC.

The chain recombines TRBV24-1 with TRBJ2-1, with D tentatively TRBD1 or TRBD2 (5 bases each). Germline-derived CDR1 and CDR2 are KGHDR and SFDVKD. V gave up 9 bases and J gave up 2 bases, with 16 bases separating them. The CDR3 loop spans 15 amino acids. This chain's CDR3 is CATAAGTAPYNEQFF. CDR3 nucleotides: TGTGCCACCGCAGCCGGGACCGCCCCCTACAATGAGCAGTTCTTC.

The sample holds one count of this clonotype. The V call is TRBV18, the J call TRBJ2-1, with 9 bases fitting TRBD1. Germline trimming cut 5 bases from V and 1 base from J; bases unmatched to any gene: 3. Germline CDR1 KGHSH, CDR2 LQKENI. This CDR3 is built from 15 residues. Here the CDR3 DNA reads TGTGCCAGCTCATCCGGGACAGGGTCCTACAATGAGCAGTTCTTC. Translation gives CASSSGTGSYNEQFF.

The J gene is TRBJ1-2, the V gene TRBV5-1, with 8 positions matching TRBD1. Germline V gene lookup returns CDR1 SGHRS and CDR2 YFSETQ. The CDR3 spans 14 residues. V lost 4 bases, J lost 8 bases, and 10 bases stayed unmatched. CDR3 DNA sequence: TGCGCCAGCAGCCCCGATCCCGGGACAGGCGGCTACACCTTC. Translated, it gives CASSPDPGTGGYTF.

The chain is built from TRBV20-1 and TRBJ2-1, with D perhaps matching TRBD1 (6 bases). The CDR3 runs to 16 residues. CDR1 is DFQATT, CDR2 SNEGSKA, per germline (reference sequence). The germline V and J ends were trimmed by 3 bases and 3 bases, with 18 bases remaining between them. DNA of the CDR3: TGCAGTGCTAGCCCCGCTTTCAGGGGCGTCTACAATGAGCAGTTCTTC. This translates into CSASPAFRGVYNEQFF.

The chain is built from TRBV2 and TRBJ2-4; TRBD1 aligns across 7 bases. Germline V gene lookup returns CDR1 SNHLY and CDR2 FYNNEI. Unmatched junction bases numbered 11, after V lost 5 bases and J lost 1 base. The CDR3 is 17 amino acids. CDR3 sequence: CASSPYAGGTAKNIQYF. The DNA of the CDR3 is TGTGCCAGCAGTCCCTACGCAGGGGGAACTGCCAAAAACATTCAGTACTTC.